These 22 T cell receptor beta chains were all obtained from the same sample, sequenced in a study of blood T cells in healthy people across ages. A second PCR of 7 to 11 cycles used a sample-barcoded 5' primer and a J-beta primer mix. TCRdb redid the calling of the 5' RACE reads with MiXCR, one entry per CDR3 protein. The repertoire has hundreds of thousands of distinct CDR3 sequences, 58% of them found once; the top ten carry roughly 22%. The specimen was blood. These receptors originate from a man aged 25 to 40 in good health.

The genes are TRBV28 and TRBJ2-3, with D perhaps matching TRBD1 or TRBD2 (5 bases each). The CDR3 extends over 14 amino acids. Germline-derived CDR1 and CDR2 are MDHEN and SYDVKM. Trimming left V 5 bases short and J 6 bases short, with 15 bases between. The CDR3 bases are TGTGCCAGCAGTCCCGGGACCCTGAGGGATACGCAGTATTTT. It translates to CASSPGTLRDTQYF.

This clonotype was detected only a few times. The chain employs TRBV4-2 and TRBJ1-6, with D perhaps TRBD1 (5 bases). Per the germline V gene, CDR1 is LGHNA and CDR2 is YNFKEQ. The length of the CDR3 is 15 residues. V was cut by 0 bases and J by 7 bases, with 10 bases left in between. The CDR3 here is CASSQDQGVNSPLHF. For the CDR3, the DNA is TGTGCCAGCAGCCAAGATCAAGGGGTAAATTCACCCCTCCACTTT.

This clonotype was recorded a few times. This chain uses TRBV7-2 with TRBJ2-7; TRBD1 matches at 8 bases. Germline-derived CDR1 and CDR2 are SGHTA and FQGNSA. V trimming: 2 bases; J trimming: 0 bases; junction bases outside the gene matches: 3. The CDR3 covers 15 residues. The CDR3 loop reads CASSLNRGASYEQYF. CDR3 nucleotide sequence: TGTGCCAGCAGCTTAAACAGGGGGGCCTCCTACGAGCAGTACTTC.

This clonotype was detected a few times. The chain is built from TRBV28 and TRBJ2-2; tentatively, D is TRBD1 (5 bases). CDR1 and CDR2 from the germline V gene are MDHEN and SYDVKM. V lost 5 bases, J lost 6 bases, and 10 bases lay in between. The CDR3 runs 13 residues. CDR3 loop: CASSIQVAGELFF. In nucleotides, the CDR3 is TGTGCCAGCAGTATACAGGTCGCCGGGGAGCTGTTTTTT.

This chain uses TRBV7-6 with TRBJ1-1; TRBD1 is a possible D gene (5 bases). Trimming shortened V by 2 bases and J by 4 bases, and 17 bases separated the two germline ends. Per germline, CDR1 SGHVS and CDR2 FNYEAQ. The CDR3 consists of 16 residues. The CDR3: CASSLRSARRGTEAFF. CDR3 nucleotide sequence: TGTGCCAGCAGCTTAAGGTCGGCCAGGAGGGGCACTGAAGCTTTCTTT. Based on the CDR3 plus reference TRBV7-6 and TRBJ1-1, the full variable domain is GAGVSQSPRYKVTKRGQDVALRCDPISGHVSLYWYRQALGQGPEFLTYFNYEAQQDKSGLPNDRFSAERPEGSISTLTIQRTEQRDSAMYRCASSLRSARRGTEAFFGQGTRLTVV.

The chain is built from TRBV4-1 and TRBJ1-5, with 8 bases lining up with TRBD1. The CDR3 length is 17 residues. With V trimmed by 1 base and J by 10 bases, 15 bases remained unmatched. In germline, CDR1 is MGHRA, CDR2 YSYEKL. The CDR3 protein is CASSQALRRGQGEPQHF. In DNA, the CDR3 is TGCGCCAGCAGCCAAGCGTTAAGAAGAGGACAGGGAGAACCCCAGCATTTT.

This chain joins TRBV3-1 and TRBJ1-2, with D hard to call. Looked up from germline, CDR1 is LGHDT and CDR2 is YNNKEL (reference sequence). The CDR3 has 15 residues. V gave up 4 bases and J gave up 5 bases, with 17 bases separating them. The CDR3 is CASSPGSFGGYGYTF. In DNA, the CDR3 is TGTGCCAGCAGCCCCGGGAGCTTTGGCGGATATGGCTACACCTTC.

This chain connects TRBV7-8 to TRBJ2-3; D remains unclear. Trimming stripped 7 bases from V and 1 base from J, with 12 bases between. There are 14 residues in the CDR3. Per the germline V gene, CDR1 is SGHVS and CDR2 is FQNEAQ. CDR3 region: CASIRGRGTDTQYF. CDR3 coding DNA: TGTGCCAGCATTCGTGGACGAGGCACAGATACGCAGTATTTT. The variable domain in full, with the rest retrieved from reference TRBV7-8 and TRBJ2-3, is GAGVSQSPRYKVAKRGQDVALRCDPISGHVSLFWYQQALGQGPEFLTYFQNEAQLDKSGLPSDRFFAERPEGSVSTLKIQRTQQEDSAVYLCASIRGRGTDTQYFGPGTRLTVL.

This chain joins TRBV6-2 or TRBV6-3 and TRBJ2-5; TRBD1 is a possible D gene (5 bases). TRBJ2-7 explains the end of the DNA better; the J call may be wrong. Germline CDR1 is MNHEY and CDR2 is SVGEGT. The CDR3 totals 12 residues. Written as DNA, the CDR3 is TGTGCCAGCAGTTACGGACATAGCGAGCAGTACTTC. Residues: CASSYGHSEQYF.

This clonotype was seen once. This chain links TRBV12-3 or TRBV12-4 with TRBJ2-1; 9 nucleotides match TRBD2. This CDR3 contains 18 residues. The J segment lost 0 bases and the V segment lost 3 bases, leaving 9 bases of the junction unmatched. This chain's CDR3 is CASSFRLAATSSYNEQFF. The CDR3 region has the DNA TGTGCCAGCAGTTTCCGACTAGCGGCAACCTCCTCCTACAATGAGCAGTTCTTC.

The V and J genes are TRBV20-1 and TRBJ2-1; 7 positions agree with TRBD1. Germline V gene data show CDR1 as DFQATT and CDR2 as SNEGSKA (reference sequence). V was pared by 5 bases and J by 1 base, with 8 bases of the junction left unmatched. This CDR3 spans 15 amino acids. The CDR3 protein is CSAPRQGESYNEQFF. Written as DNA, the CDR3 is TGCAGTGCTCCTCGACAGGGTGAGTCCTACAATGAGCAGTTCTTC.

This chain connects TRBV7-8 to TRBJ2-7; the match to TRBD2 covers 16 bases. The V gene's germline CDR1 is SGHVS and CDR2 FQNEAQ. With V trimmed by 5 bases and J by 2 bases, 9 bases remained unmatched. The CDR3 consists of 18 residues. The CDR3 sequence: CASSRGTSGRASAYEQYF. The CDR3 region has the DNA TGTGCCAGCAGCCGTGGGACTAGCGGGAGGGCCTCCGCCTACGAGCAGTACTTC.

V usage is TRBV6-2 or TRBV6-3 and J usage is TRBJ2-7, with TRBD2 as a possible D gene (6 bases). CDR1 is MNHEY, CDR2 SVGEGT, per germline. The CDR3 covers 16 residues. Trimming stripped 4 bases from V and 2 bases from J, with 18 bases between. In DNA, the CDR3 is TGTGCCAGCAGTTTCCCTTTAGCGGAGGCTACCTACGAGCAGTACTTC. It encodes CASSFPLAEATYEQYF.

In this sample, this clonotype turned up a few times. The CDR3 coding sequence is TGCGCCAGCAGACAAAACCCTGGGGCCAACGTCCTGACTTTC. Protein: CASRQNPGANVLTF. The chain employs TRBV5-1 and TRBJ2-6, with D unresolved. The CDR3 is 14 residues long. Germline-derived CDR1 and CDR2 are SGHRS and YFSETQ. Between the trimmed V and J ends, which lost 5 bases and 2 bases, there was a span of 8 bases.

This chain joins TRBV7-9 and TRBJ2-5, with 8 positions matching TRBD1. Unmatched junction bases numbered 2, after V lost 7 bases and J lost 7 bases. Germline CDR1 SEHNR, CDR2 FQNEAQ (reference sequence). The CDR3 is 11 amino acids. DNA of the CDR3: TGTGCCAGCACAACAGGGGGGACCCAGTACTTC. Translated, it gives CASTTGGTQYF.

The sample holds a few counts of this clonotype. The CDR3 region is CSARIGGGYNSPLHF. DNA for the CDR3: TGCAGTGCTAGGATTGGTGGCGGTTATAATTCACCCCTCCACTTT. This rearrangement joins TRBV20-1 to TRBJ1-6; D is uncertain. CDR1 and CDR2 (germline): DFQATT, SNEGSKA (reference sequence). This CDR3 region has 15 residues. Trimming took off 3 bases at V and 4 bases at J, with 13 bases between the two ends.

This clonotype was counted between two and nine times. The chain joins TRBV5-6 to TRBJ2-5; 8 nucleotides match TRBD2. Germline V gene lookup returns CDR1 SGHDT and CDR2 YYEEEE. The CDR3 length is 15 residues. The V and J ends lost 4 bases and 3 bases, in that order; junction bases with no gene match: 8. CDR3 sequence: CASSLPGGREETQYF. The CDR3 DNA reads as TGTGCCAGCAGCCTACCGGGGGGGAGGGAAGAGACCCAGTACTTC.

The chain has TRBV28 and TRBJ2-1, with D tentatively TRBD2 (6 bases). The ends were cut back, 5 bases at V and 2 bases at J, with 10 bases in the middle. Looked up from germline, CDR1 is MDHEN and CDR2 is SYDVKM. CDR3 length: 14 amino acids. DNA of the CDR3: TGTGCCAGCAGTACTAGCATCACCTACAATGAGCAGTTCTTC. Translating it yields CASSTSITYNEQFF. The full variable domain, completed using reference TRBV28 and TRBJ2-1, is DVKVTQSSRYLVKRTGEKVFLECVQDMDHENMFWYRQDPGLGLRLIYFSYDVKMKEKGDIPEGYSVSREKKERFSLILESASTNQTSMYLCASSTSITYNEQFFGPGTRLTVL.

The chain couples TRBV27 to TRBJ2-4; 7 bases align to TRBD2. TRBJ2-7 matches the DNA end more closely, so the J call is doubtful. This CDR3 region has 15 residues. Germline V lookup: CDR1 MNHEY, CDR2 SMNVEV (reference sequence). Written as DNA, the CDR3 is TGTGCCAGCAGTTTATATGGCGGGAGCCCCTTCGAGCAGTACTTC. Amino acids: CASSLYGGSPFEQYF.

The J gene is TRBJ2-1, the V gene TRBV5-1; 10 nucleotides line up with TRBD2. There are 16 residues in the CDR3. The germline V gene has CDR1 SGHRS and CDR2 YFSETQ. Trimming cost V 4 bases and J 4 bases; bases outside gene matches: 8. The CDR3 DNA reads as TGCGCCAGCAGCAGGACAGAGCGGGGGGGGTACAATGAGCAGTTCTTC. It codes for CASSRTERGGYNEQFF.

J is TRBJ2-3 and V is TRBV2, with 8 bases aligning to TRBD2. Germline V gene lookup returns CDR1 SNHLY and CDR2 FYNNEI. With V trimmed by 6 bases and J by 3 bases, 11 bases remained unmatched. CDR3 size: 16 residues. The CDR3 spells CASSAPGAGGTDTQYF. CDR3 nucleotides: TGTGCCAGCAGCGCCCCCGGGGCGGGGGGAACAGATACGCAGTATTTT.

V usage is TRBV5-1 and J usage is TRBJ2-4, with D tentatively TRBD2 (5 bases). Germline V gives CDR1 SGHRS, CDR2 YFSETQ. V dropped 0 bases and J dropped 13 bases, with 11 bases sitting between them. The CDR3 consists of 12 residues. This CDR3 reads CASSLGDLAQYF. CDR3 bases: TGCGCCAGCAGCTTGGGAGATCTAGCCCAGTACTTC.